This T cell receptor (beta chain) was sequenced during a study of blood T cell repertoires in COVID-19. Trimming at V came to 3 bases and at J to 6 bases, leaving 16 bases not matched to a gene. The CDR3 totals 17 residues. Source study methods: It was from reference gene primer amplification that nucleated cell counts were estimated. Assay used: immunoSEQ multiplex PCR; TCRdb lists only in-frame clones, some missing. V and J calls and clone size are copied from that table; D and trimming were computed from the DNA. Of approximately 120,000 clones listed, about 85% are singletons. V is TRBV23-1 and J is TRBJ2-7, with 8 bases fitting TRBD1. TRBV23-1 is an open reading frame, and its role is uncertain. The source is a man between 60 and 70 years old with acute or convalescent COVID-19. Sequences were obtained from peripheral blood. The CDR3: CASSHSYTDRVSCEQYF. DNA for the CDR3: TGCGCCAGCAGTCACTCGTATACGGACAGGGTTTCTTGCGAGCAGTACTTC.